This T cell receptor beta chain derives from a study of cytomegalovirus exposure and HLA in healthy donors (TCRdb year 2017). Regarding the complete study: An earlier analysis of some 550 of the donors reported 250 to 300 Gb of sequence data and 117 million unique TCR beta sequences from about 200 million T cells. A later analysis re-examined previously published TCR beta repertoires from just over 650 donors and added high-resolution HLA genotyping to investigate patterns of TCR occurrence. The study was designed to test whether signatures of past pathogen exposure could be identified by cataloging public T cell receptors. Donor age, sex, ethnicity and CMV serostatus were collected together with the repertoire data. In an earlier analysis of roughly 580 of the donors, high-throughput TCR beta sequencing was used to judge whether each TCR beta V gene segment behaved as functional or pseudogenic. To predict cytomegalovirus infection status, the study combined high-throughput TCR immunosequencing, statistical association of individual TCRs with disease status, and machine learning. The T cell repertoires of under 700 subjects were profiled by immunosequencing and related to cytomegalovirus serostatus. Every repertoire in the discovery cohort had been generated on one and the same sequencing platform. An early release covering over 500 HLA-typed donors comprised 300 to 350 gigabases of sequencing data and around 80 million unique TCR sequences. Among 300 to 500 genotyped donors of the cohort, an average of roughly 230,000 unique TCR beta nucleotide sequences was sequenced per donor, of which about 18% were non-productive. Besides the first cohort of about 730 subjects, a separate validation cohort made up of over a hundred different subjects was used. The later analysis used no new phenotypic data to find candidate immune exposures, relying instead on TCR beta sequences and their occurrence across donors. Typing coverage varied by locus: about 620-630 donors for A, B, C, DRB1 and DQB1; under 550 for DQA1; approximately 570 for DPA1; 400 to 480 for DPB1. HLA typing covered class I and class II loci at four-digit resolution. The genetic ancestry cluster associated with self-reported Caucasian donors included 70% to 85% of the roughly 410 genotyped donors. A later genetic analysis used genome-wide SNP genotypes for about 65% of the roughly 700 donors, treating that subset as a discovery cohort. Several DR-DQ haplotypes were handled as single units for association and clustering because linkage in the cohort was strong.

In total, just over 650 healthy bone marrow donors made up the cohort. At the time of sampling, all cohort members were nominally healthy, though unrecorded immune exposures were likely present. The donor was CMV seropositive and was included in the group of around 300 seropositive cohort members. Each donor provided a peripheral blood sample, and peripheral blood mononuclear cells were used for TCR beta sequencing. Genomic DNA was extracted from the blood cell samples with the Qiagen DNeasy Blood Extraction Kit. Reading from cysteine to phenylalanine, the CDR3 counts 13 amino acids. Here the CDR3 DNA is all that survives: 39 bases in frame from base 1. Based on the germline V gene, the CDR1 and CDR2 sequences are LGHNA and YSLEER. V loses 0 bases, J loses 1 base, and the germline ends lie 4 bases apart. Overall results and qualifications from the work: Cytomegalovirus status was reported to be diagnosed by the classifier with high specificity and sensitivity in both the original and validation cohorts. The study listed 150 to 200 TCR beta chains as associated with cytomegalovirus. In this cohort, only TCR beta chains were sequenced, and detectable features were limited by the absence of alpha or paired-chain data. According to a later analysis, TCR association rates differed among HLA loci, with DRB1 alleles showing the most associated TCRs and HLA-C alleles showing the fewest. A group of highly shared sequence variants was considered likely to be a technical artifact of the sequencing pipeline. A further reported finding was that TCR beta sequences accurately predicted the HLA-A and HLA-B alleles for most subjects in the first cohort. Some IMGT-functional V segments, including TRBV6-2 and TRBV6-3, could not be told apart with the 87-base-pair reads, so those segments were excluded. An earlier analysis of 587 of the donors showed that most TCR beta V segments appeared in productive rearrangements either about 90% or about 30% of the time, which broadly matched IMGT annotations. V-gene and J-gene trimming of TCR beta chains was associated with a missense DCLRE1C variant in a later genetic analysis, and the association was replicated in an independent cohort. Sequencing depth was assumed to be roughly uniform across donors in the presence/absence analyses, though that assumption may not hold. HLA typing was unavailable for some donors at each locus, so association tests used only the typed subset. In vitro tests confirmed that a few of the cytomegalovirus-associated TCR beta chains recognize cytomegalovirus antigens. A later analysis reported that several top co-occurrence clusters appeared linked to parvovirus B19, influenza, CMV and Epstein-Barr virus. Correlated functional status among segregating V segments might reflect linkage disequilibrium, but an unknown experimental factor could not be ruled out. Most CMV-associated TCR beta chains appeared to be HLA-restricted in a later analysis, and the HLA associations seemed to be driven largely by CMV exposure. In a later analysis, 16,951 TCR beta sequences were associated with specific HLA alleles at a false discovery rate of 0.05. A later analysis found that HLA-associated TCR beta chains were more clonally expanded and had lower generation probabilities than equally common non-associated chains. Because counts were too low, about 18 rarely observed V segments, including chromosome 9 orphons, were left out of the earlier analysis of approximately 500 of the donors. For the cohort, immune exposure information was limited to CMV serostatus. According to the authors, the approach could potentially be generalized to other disease states and immunological phenotypes. While some public TCRs were present in many individuals, most TCR sequences turned up only very rarely across donors. When HLA alleles, especially DR and DQ, strongly co-occurred, TCR associations were difficult to assign to individual alleles. Compared with the approximately 720-donor mean, donors in an Asian-associated ancestry cluster had fewer N-insertions in productive TCRs, according to a later genetic analysis.

Library creation used the immunoSEQ multiplex PCR assay. For the multiplex PCR, a mixture combining 60 forward primers for TCR Vbeta segments and 13 reverse primers for TCR Jbeta segments was used. Amplification of the CDR3 region of rearranged TCR beta genes was performed with a multiplex PCR assay on genomic DNA. On the Illumina HiSeq System, the amplified TCR beta libraries were sequenced as 87-base-pair reads. The paper's data handling went like this. A later analysis tallied tens of millions of unique TCR beta chains across the 666 repertoires, and roughly 11 million of those chains were shared by two or more donors. To remove PCR and sequencing errors, raw reads were error-corrected and collapsed into unique sequences using a nearest-neighbor algorithm that merged closely related sequences. Alignment of CDR3 sequences to IMGT reference sequences was used to assign V, D and J gene segments. For a sequence to be retained, at least a six-nucleotide match to both a V gene segment and a J gene segment was required. Rearrangements were called productive when the CDR3 lacked stop codons and stayed in frame with V and J; all others were non-productive. Following IMGT convention, CDR3 was defined as the stretch from the second conserved V-encoded cysteine to the conserved J-encoded phenylalanine. In an earlier analysis of just under 600 of the donors, sequences lacking an unambiguous match to a single V gene segment were excluded. In an earlier analysis of approximately 590 of the donors, V segments were called functional above 56.7% productive rearrangements and were called segregating when the between-donor standard deviation exceeded 5%. A statistical classification framework was built for diagnosing cytomegalovirus status from the catalog of TCR beta chain sequences. A later analysis assigned V and J genes by comparing TCR nucleotide sequences with IMGT/GENE-DB human TR gene sequences. In a later analysis, CDR3 sequences and most-parsimonious VDJ recombination scenarios were assigned using the TCRdist pipeline. In a later analysis, every TCR beta chain was defined by the combination of its CDR3 amino acid sequence and its V-gene family, and reads without a unique V-gene family were dropped. To address suspected cross-contamination and a sequencing artifact, a later analysis removed under 600 highly shared, low-generation-probability nucleotide sequences. For each public chain, a later analysis derived a clonal expansion index from normalized ranks of inferred template counts within each repertoire. Generation probabilities in a later analysis came from a VDJ recombination model fitted to out-of-frame rearrangements, and those results were checked against IGoR. A later analysis scored TCR-TCR, TCR-HLA and TCR-CMV co-occurrence with hypergeometric tests, applying a repertoire-size bias correction to TCR pairs. A later analysis estimated false discovery rates by permuting HLA or CMV assignments 20 times. In a later analysis, co-occurring TCRs were grouped using DBSCAN, with TCRdist sequence similarity added in when clustering inside HLA-allele-positive subsets. Co-occurrence clustering excluded repertoires with fewer than 30,000 or more than 120,000 public chains, plus five with anomalous nucleotide sharing. TCRdb carries this immuneACCESS record with in-frame sequences only. Its versions omit some clonotypes, under half of them owing to an unresolved V gene in the studies checked, with the rest unexplained. V and J calls and clone size come straight from that table; D and trimming were deduced from the DNA. For this sample there are 250,000 to 300,000 clones; approximately 84% appear just once. The ten largest clones add up to roughly 2% of the sample.

Turning to this clone: It has no known antigen specificity. No much larger clone exists at a distance of one base, and base qualities are not known.

The material sequenced was PBMCs. This chain is built from TRBV4-3 and TRBJ2-7; confidence is insufficient to name the D gene. The receptor comes from a middle-aged woman in good health and CMV-seropositive. The nucleotides are TGCGCCAGCAGCCAAGATCAATCCTACGAGCAGTACTTC. This sequence encodes CASSQDQSYEQYF.